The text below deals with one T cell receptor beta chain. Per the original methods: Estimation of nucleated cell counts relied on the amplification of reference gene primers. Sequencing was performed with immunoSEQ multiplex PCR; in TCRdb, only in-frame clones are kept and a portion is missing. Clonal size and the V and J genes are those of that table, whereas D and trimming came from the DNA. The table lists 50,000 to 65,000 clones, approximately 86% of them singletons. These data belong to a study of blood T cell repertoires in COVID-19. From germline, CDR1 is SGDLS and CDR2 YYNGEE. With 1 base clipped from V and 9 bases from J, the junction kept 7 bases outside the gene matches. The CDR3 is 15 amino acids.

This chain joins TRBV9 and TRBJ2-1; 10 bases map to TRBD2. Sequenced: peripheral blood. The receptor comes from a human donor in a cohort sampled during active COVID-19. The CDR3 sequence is CASSVLAGELGEQFF. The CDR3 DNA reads TGTGCCAGCAGCGTACTAGCGGGAGAGTTAGGTGAGCAGTTCTTC.